Listed below are T cell receptor beta chains from one sample, sequenced in a study of response to subunit inactivated influenza vaccine. TCRdb fed the RT-PCR reads into MiXCR, producing one record per CDR3 protein. The sample yields a few hundred thousand distinct CDR3 sequences, around 15% seen once. The material sequenced was PBMCs from blood, taken less than 13 days after vaccination. The receptors were gathered from a man in his fifties who received an inactivated influenza vaccine. The CDR3 runs from the conserved cysteine through the conserved F or W. Fields, in order: V gene, J gene, clone size, D gene, CDR3 protein, CDR3 DNA. A D gene is named only where the DNA matches it firmly. Expanded clones are given a class, and other clones once, few, many or no size at all.

V: TRBV4-2
J: TRBJ1-4
size: few
D: NA
CDR3: CASSQDEAANEKLFF
DNA: TGTGCCAGCAGCCAAGATGAGGCGGCTAATGAAAAACTGTTTTTT

V: TRBV20-1
J: TRBJ2-7
size: few
D: TRBD2
CDR3: CSASGRYHEQYF
DNA: TGCAGTGCCAGCGGGAGATACCACGAGCAGTACTTC

V: TRBV2
J: TRBJ1-4
size: few
D: NA
CDR3: CASSVGQMLELFF
DNA: TGTGCCAGCAGTGTCGGGCAGATGTTGGAACTGTTTTTT

V: TRBV20-1
J: TRBJ2-3
size: few
D: TRBD1
CDR3: CSATSRQGASTDTQYF
DNA: TGCAGTGCTACCTCCCGACAGGGGGCTAGCACAGATACGCAGTATTTT

V: TRBV12-3/TRBV12-4
J: TRBJ1-2
size: NA
D: NA
CDR3: CASSPQHRAWGYTF
DNA: TGTGCTAGCAGTCCCCAGCACAGGGCATGGGGCTACACCTTC

V: TRBV5-5
J: TRBJ1-3
size: many
D: NA
CDR3: CASSLVDTIYF
DNA: TGTGCCAGCAGCTTGGTTGACACCATATATTTT

V: TRBV28
J: TRBJ1-6
size: NA
D: TRBD1
CDR3: CASSVLTGGVQNSPLHF
DNA: TGTGCCAGCAGTGTACTGACAGGGGGCGTTCAAAATTCACCCCTCCACTTT

V: TRBV5-5
J: TRBJ1-2
size: once
D: NA
CDR3: CASSLDSWGSGYTF
DNA: TGTGCCAGCAGCTTGGATTCTTGGGGATCTGGCTACACCTTC

V: TRBV20-1
J: TRBJ2-2
size: NA
D: NA
CDR3: CSAPGRGNTGELFF
DNA: TGCAGTGCCCCGGGTCGTGGGAACACCGGGGAGCTGTTTTTT

V: TRBV20-1
J: TRBJ2-3
size: NA
D: TRBD2
CDR3: CSAEITGREVGTQYF
DNA: TGCAGTGCCGAAATTACTGGACGGGAGGTCGGTACGCAGTATTTT

V: TRBV7-2
J: TRBJ1-6
size: few
D: NA
CDR3: CASSNRLGENSPLHF
DNA: TGTGCCAGCAGCAACCGTCTTGGGGAGAATTCACCCCTCCACTTT

V: TRBV7-9
J: TRBJ2-3
size: NA
D: NA
CDR3: CASSLAGGLSDTQYF
DNA: TGTGCCAGCAGCTTAGCGGGGGGACTTTCAGATACGCAGTATTTT

V: TRBV20-1
J: TRBJ2-3
size: few
D: TRBD2
CDR3: CSVVPSGRESTDTQYF
DNA: TGCAGTGTCGTACCTAGCGGGAGAGAAAGCACAGATACGCAGTATTTT

V: TRBV12-3/TRBV12-4
J: TRBJ2-2
size: few
D: NA
CDR3: CASSLLVGTGELFF
DNA: TGTGCCAGCAGTTTGTTGGTGGGCACCGGGGAGCTGTTTTTT

V: TRBV5-1
J: TRBJ2-7
size: few
D: TRBD2
CDR3: CASSLVASGGHSYEQYF
DNA: TGCGCCAGCAGCTTGGTAGCGAGCGGGGGTCATTCCTACGAGCAGTACTTC

V: TRBV6-1
J: TRBJ2-7
size: few
D: TRBD1
CDR3: CASSNTGAYEQYF
DNA: TGTGCCAGCAGCAACACAGGGGCCTACGAGCAGTACTTC

V: TRBV6-1
J: TRBJ2-1
size: NA
D: TRBD2
CDR3: CATKGAGGYNEQFF
DNA: TGTGCCACCAAGGGTGCGGGAGGGTACAATGAGCAGTTCTTC

V: TRBV7-8
J: TRBJ1-1
size: many
D: TRBD1
CDR3: CASSLGQGTNTEAFF
DNA: TGTGCCAGCAGCTTGGGACAGGGGACGAACACTGAAGCTTTCTTT

V: TRBV6-5
J: TRBJ2-1
size: NA
D: TRBD2
CDR3: CASSYGGGAGEQFF
DNA: TGTGCCAGCAGTTACGGCGGGGGGGCCGGTGAGCAGTTCTTC

V: TRBV6-2/TRBV6-3
J: TRBJ2-6
size: many
D: NA
CDR3: CASWAAGANVLTF
DNA: TGTGCCAGTTGGGCGGCTGGGGCCAACGTCCTGACTTTC

V: TRBV20-1
J: TRBJ2-3
size: few
D: NA
CDR3: CSARGTQGLETDTQYF
DNA: TGCAGTGCTAGAGGGACTCAGGGGTTGGAGACAGATACGCAGTATTTT

V: TRBV20-1
J: TRBJ1-4
size: few
D: NA
CDR3: CSATDGGGNEKLFF
DNA: TGCAGTGCTACAGACGGGGGGGGAAATGAAAAACTGTTTTTT

V: TRBV11-1
J: TRBJ2-1
size: NA
D: TRBD2
CDR3: CASSFFWGLAGTSSYNEQFF
DNA: TGTGCCAGCAGCTTCTTTTGGGGACTAGCGGGGACCAGCTCCTACAATGAGCAGTTCTTC

V: TRBV27
J: TRBJ2-6
size: few
D: NA
CDR3: CASSRENVGANVLTF
DNA: TGTGCCAGCAGCAGGGAAAACGTCGGGGCCAACGTCCTGACTTTC

V: TRBV3-1
J: TRBJ2-7
size: NA
D: NA
CDR3: CASSQVRGFGEQYF
DNA: TGTGCCAGCAGCCAAGTCCGGGGATTCGGCGAGCAGTACTTC

V: TRBV29-1
J: TRBJ2-7
size: NA
D: TRBD2
CDR3: CSVGNSSGIYEQYF
DNA: TGCAGCGTTGGGAACTCAAGCGGGATTTACGAGCAGTACTTC

V: TRBV5-1
J: TRBJ2-7
size: NA
D: NA
CDR3: CASSSTDEQYF
DNA: TGCGCCAGCAGCTCCACGGACGAGCAGTACTTC

V: TRBV6-2/TRBV6-3
J: TRBJ2-7
size: few
D: NA
CDR3: CASSYSMKDNSYEQYF
DNA: TGTGCCAGCAGTTACTCGATGAAGGACAACTCCTACGAGCAGTACTTC

V: TRBV6-1
J: TRBJ2-2
size: few
D: TRBD2
CDR3: CASTSAGLANTGELFF
DNA: TGTGCCAGCACCTCAGCTGGACTAGCGAACACCGGGGAGCTGTTTTTT

V: TRBV24-1
J: TRBJ2-7
size: NA
D: NA
CDR3: CATSDFLLPEYEQYF
DNA: TGTGCCACCAGTGATTTCCTCTTGCCAGAATACGAGCAGTACTTC

V: TRBV10-3
J: TRBJ1-4
size: NA
D: TRBD1
CDR3: CAISANRGISEKLFF
DNA: TGTGCCATCAGTGCAAACAGGGGGATTAGTGAAAAACTGTTTTTT

V: TRBV7-6
J: TRBJ2-7
size: NA
D: NA
CDR3: CASSISGPLLGEQYF
DNA: TGTGCCAGCAGCATATCGGGACCCCTACTGGGCGAGCAGTACTTC

V: TRBV29-1
J: TRBJ1-1
size: many
D: NA
CDR3: CSVEGRLNTEAFF
DNA: TGCAGCGTTGAAGGCAGGTTGAACACTGAAGCTTTCTTT